This TCR beta chain was captured in a study of blood T cell repertoires in COVID-19. Study background: Samples taken during acute and convalescent COVID-19 were collected in the United States, Italy and Spain. Sources were T cells, B-cell-depleted T cells, or PBMCs; the material itself was cDNA or gDNA.

The authors' processing: Researchers report that nucleated cell counts were estimated from reference gene primer amplification. TCRdb's copy holds only in-frame clones and misses some; the assay was immunoSEQ multiplex PCR. D and trimming were read from the DNA, whereas the V and J calls and clone size are those reported in that table. The table lists roughly 80,000 clones, around 79% of them singletons. Trimming cost V 5 bases and J 8 bases, with 14 bases left between them. This CDR3 comprises 13 residues. Germline V lookup: CDR1 LNHDA, CDR2 SQIVND (reference sequence). The chain carries TRBV19 and TRBJ2-3; no definite D call. The sequence came from a man at least 80 years old with acute or convalescent COVID-19. Sequenced input: peripheral blood. The CDR3 is CASSSTRLGTQYF. The CDR3 DNA sequence: TGTGCCAGTAGTTCGACTCGGTTGGGTACGCAGTATTTT.